These 26 T cell receptor beta chains were sequenced from one sample in a study of identical twins. One entry per CDR3 protein, called by TCRdb with MiXCR from the 5' RACE reads. The sample records 200,000 to 250,000 distinct CDR3 sequences, 6.5% being singletons. This same sample was also part of a study on T cells expressing NK-cell markers.

Sequencing input: CD8+ T cells sorted from blood. The origin of the receptors is a woman aged 18-29 years in good health.

In its sample, this clonotype was seen a few times. The CDR3 region is CAWSLLQETQYF. The DNA of the CDR3 is TGTGCCTGGAGTCTGCTCCAAGAGACCCAGTACTTC. V and J are TRBV30 and TRBJ2-5; D gene unclear. Germline values: CDR1 GTSNPN, CDR2 SVGIG (reference sequence). Trimming shortened V by 2 bases and J by 1 base, and 5 bases separated the two germline ends. The length of the CDR3 is 12 residues.

This clonotype was counted only a few times. This rearrangement joins TRBV9 to TRBJ2-2; tentatively, D is TRBD1 (5 bases). Looked up from germline, CDR1 is SGDLS and CDR2 is YYNGEE. The CDR3 spans 12 residues. V lost 3 bases and J 6 bases, leaving 6 bases between the germline ends. The CDR3 loop reads CASSDRSGELFF. The CDR3 DNA is TGTGCCAGCAGCGACAGGTCCGGGGAGCTGTTTTTT.

This chain joins TRBV10-2 and TRBJ2-1; a possible D gene is TRBD2 (6 bases). The V and J ends lost 8 bases and 9 bases respectively, with 17 bases between them. Germline CDR1 reads WSHSY; CDR2 reads SAAADI. The CDR3 covers 13 residues. CDR3 protein: CASRGRRESEQFF. The CDR3 DNA sequence: TGCGCCAGCCGGGGGAGAAGGGAATCTGAGCAGTTCTTC.

This clonotype was recorded a few times. This chain connects TRBV12-3 or TRBV12-4 to TRBJ2-1; TRBD2 is a possible D gene (6 bases). The CDR3 has 17 residues. V was pared by 3 bases and J by 4 bases, with 19 bases between. Here the CDR3 reads CASSLASVLATYNEQFF. CDR3 DNA: TGTGCCAGCAGTTTGGCTTCGGTCCTAGCGACATACAATGAGCAGTTCTTC.

This clonotype was seen a handful of times. The rearrangement joins TRBV5-5 to TRBJ1-1; tentative D call: TRBD1 (5 bases). Germline V CDR1 and CDR2: SGHKS, YYEKEE (reference sequence). This CDR3 region has 14 residues. V was cut by 1 base and J by 7 bases, with 14 bases left in between. CDR3 DNA: TGTGCCAGCAGCTTGAGAGGACGGGGGGATGAAGCTTTCTTT. Translation: CASSLRGRGDEAFF.

This clonotype showed up many times. CDR3 residues: CASSGDNREYTEAFF. The CDR3, as DNA: TGCGCCAGCAGCGGGGATAACAGGGAGTACACTGAAGCTTTCTTT. The V gene is TRBV5-1, the J gene TRBJ1-1; perhaps TRBD1 as D (6 bases). Between the trimmed V and J ends, which lost 4 bases and 3 bases, there was a span of 16 bases. Germline V CDR1 and CDR2: SGHRS, YFSETQ. There are 15 residues in the CDR3.

There are a few counts of this clonotype. The chain joins TRBV9 to TRBJ1-5; D not resolved. V shed 0 bases and J shed 5 bases, with 12 bases lying between them. CDR3 length: 15 residues. CDR1 and CDR2 (germline): SGDLS, YYNGEE. CDR3 loop: CASSVEGRADQPQHF. The CDR3 DNA is TGTGCCAGCAGCGTAGAAGGGAGGGCCGATCAGCCCCAGCATTTT.

V usage is TRBV11-2 and J usage is TRBJ1-4; tentative D call: TRBD1 (5 bases). This CDR3 is 14 amino acids long. Trimming pared 1 base from V and 3 bases from J, leaving 6 bases between. The germline gives CDR1 SGHAT, CDR2 FQNNGV. The DNA of the CDR3 is TGTGCCAGCAGCTTAGCGACAGCTAATGAAAAACTGTTTTTT. It specifies CASSLATANEKLFF. Looking up the rest from reference TRBV11-2 and TRBJ1-4 gives the full variable domain: EAGVAQSPRYKIIEKRQSVAFWCNPISGHATLYWYQQILGQGPKLLIQFQNNGVVDDSQLPKDRFSAERLKGVDSTLKIQPAKLEDSAVYLCASSLATANEKLFFGSGTQLSVL.

This clonotype was detected only a few times. The chain links TRBV6-6 to TRBJ2-7; D is unresolved. The CDR3 consists of 12 residues. Trimming stripped 2 bases from V and 6 bases from J, with 8 bases between. Germline CDR1 reads MNHNY; CDR2 reads SVGAGI (reference sequence). In DNA, the CDR3 is TGTGCCAGCAGTTACATGGGGTCCGAGCAGTACTTC. Translated: CASSYMGSEQYF.

At least ten counts were recorded for this clonotype. The rearrangement uses TRBV9 and TRBJ1-1; D is ambiguous. The CDR3 contains 12 residues. In germline, CDR1 is SGDLS, CDR2 YYNGEE. Trimming removed 4 bases at V and 1 base at J, with 5 bases between. In DNA, the CDR3 is TGTGCCAGCAGCCAAACGAACACTGAAGCTTTCTTT. Translation gives CASSQTNTEAFF.

The chain joins TRBV19 to TRBJ1-5; D is undetermined. The length of the CDR3 is 15 residues. Germline CDR1 reads LNHDA; CDR2 reads SQIVND (reference sequence). Trimming cost V 9 bases and J 1 base, with 16 bases left between them. The CDR3, as DNA: TGTGCCAGCCAGTGGGGAGGTTCCAGCAATCAGCCCCAGCATTTT. It specifies CASQWGGSSNQPQHF.

This clonotype was counted a few times. The V and J genes are TRBV7-9 and TRBJ2-2; 8 bases agree with TRBD2. The CDR3 has 15 residues. Trimming at V came to 2 bases and at J to 1 base, leaving 0 bases not matched to a gene. Germline lookup yields CDR1 SEHNR and CDR2 FQNEAQ (reference sequence). The CDR3 region has the DNA TGTGCCAGCAGCTTAACTAGCGGGAACACCGGGGAGCTGTTTTTT. This encodes CASSLTSGNTGELFF.

The V call is TRBV11-1, the J call TRBJ1-3; D might be TRBD1 (6 bases). The germline gives CDR1 SGHAT, CDR2 FQDESV (reference sequence). V was trimmed by 0 bases and J by 0 bases, leaving 21 bases between them. CDR3 length: 20 amino acids. CDR3 sequence (DNA): TGTGCCAGCAGCTTAGCCTCCCTGGGCAGGGGATGGATCTCTGGAAACACCATATATTTT. This sequence encodes CASSLASLGRGWISGNTIYF.

V gene TRBV7-9 combines with J gene TRBJ2-2; D possibly corresponds to TRBD1 (7 bases). CDR1 and CDR2 (germline): SEHNR, FQNEAQ (reference sequence). Trimming pared 7 bases from V and 7 bases from J, leaving 10 bases between. The CDR3 loop spans 12 amino acids. In DNA form, the CDR3 reads TGTGCCAGCACCAGGGGGGTCGGGGAGCTGTTTTTT. Translated, it gives CASTRGVGELFF.

The chain employs TRBV27 and TRBJ1-5; no firm D call. Trimming took off 1 base at V and 3 bases at J, with 7 bases between the two ends. There are 14 residues in the CDR3. The germline CDR1 and CDR2 sequences are MNHEY and SMNVEV (reference sequence). This CDR3 is CASSLFPFNQPQHF. CDR3 DNA: TGTGCCAGCAGTTTATTTCCGTTCAATCAGCCCCAGCATTTT.

The rearrangement links TRBV6-5 to TRBJ2-7, with D tentatively TRBD1 (6 bases). The CDR3 extends over 16 amino acids. V shed 4 bases and J shed 2 bases, with 18 bases lying between them. Germline CDR1 and CDR2: MNHEY and SVGAGI. The CDR3 sequence is CASSLTGGCGAYEQYF. CDR3 nucleotide sequence: TGTGCCAGCAGTTTGACAGGAGGCTGCGGCGCCTACGAGCAGTACTTC.

This clonotype was detected only a few times. This rearrangement joins TRBV15 to TRBJ1-1; weak D call: TRBD1 (6 bases). The CDR3 spans 13 residues. Germline assignment: CDR1 LNHNV and CDR2 YYDKDF (reference sequence). The V and J ends lost 3 bases and 4 bases respectively, with 9 bases between them. CDR3: CATSSGGATEAFF. The CDR3 DNA is TGTGCCACCAGCAGCGGGGGGGCCACTGAAGCTTTCTTT.

This clonotype was detected a few times. J is TRBJ2-7 and V is TRBV2, with 10 bases matching TRBD1. There are 16 residues in the CDR3. Germline V gives CDR1 SNHLY, CDR2 FYNNEI. V shed 8 bases, J shed 2 bases, and the junction held 12 bases outside the gene matches. This chain's CDR3 is CASLTDRTGGTYEQYF. Here the CDR3 DNA reads TGTGCCAGCCTCACTGACAGGACAGGGGGGACCTACGAGCAGTACTTC.

This clonotype was observed a handful of times. The V call is TRBV27, the J call TRBJ1-5; 8 positions agree with TRBD1. CDR1 is MNHEY and CDR2 is SMNVEV in the germline V gene (reference sequence). The CDR3 is 14 amino acids. Trimming at V came to 7 bases and at J to 6 bases, leaving 8 bases not matched to a gene. The CDR3 bases are TGTGCCAGCACCGTCGGACAGGGCGTTCAGCCCCAGCATTTT. Residues: CASTVGQGVQPQHF.

The rearrangement joins TRBV6-1 to TRBJ1-1; D might be TRBD1 (5 bases). The V gene's germline CDR1 is MNHNS and CDR2 SASEGT. The CDR3 has 13 residues. V was clipped by 8 bases and J by 1 base, with 11 bases between them. The CDR3 DNA sequence: TGTGCCAGCGCCGGGACGGGGAACACTGAAGCTTTCTTT. This gives the protein CASAGTGNTEAFF.

A few counts support this clonotype. V is TRBV3-1 and J is TRBJ2-1; no definite D call. The CDR3 runs 14 residues. Germline CDR1 is LGHDT and CDR2 is YNNKEL (reference sequence). V was shortened by 4 bases and J by 8 bases, with 15 bases between the two germline ends. The CDR3 nucleotides are TGTGCCAGCAGCCTGAGCGTATCGTTGGATGAGCAGTTCTTC. Its protein is CASSLSVSLDEQFF.

The V call is TRBV5-7, the J call TRBJ1-5; no clear D gene. TRBV5-7 counts as an open reading frame of uncertain function. Trimming shortened V by 8 bases and J by 6 bases, and 18 bases separated the two germline ends. The CDR3 loop spans 14 amino acids. Here the CDR3 DNA reads TGTGCCAGGAGCCCCGGGCTCCTCAGTCAGCCCCAGCATTTT. It is translated as CARSPGLLSQPQHF.

This clonotype occurred a few times. The gene calls are TRBV27 and TRBJ2-1; D may be TRBD2 (6 bases). The CDR3 runs 15 residues. V lost 4 bases and J 6 bases, leaving 16 bases between the germline ends. Germline V gene sequence: CDR1 MNHEY, CDR2 SMNVEV (reference sequence). DNA for the CDR3: TGTGCCAGCAGTTGGGGGACCGGAGGGTCCAATGAGCAGTTCTTC. Protein: CASSWGTGGSNEQFF.

In its sample, this clonotype was seen many times. The CDR3 loop reads CASSYTGWNTEAFF. Here the CDR3 DNA reads TGTGCCAGCAGCTATACAGGGTGGAACACTGAAGCTTTCTTT. V is TRBV6-2 or TRBV6-3 and J is TRBJ1-1; D perhaps matches TRBD1 (6 bases). Deletions cut 6 bases from V and 1 base from J, with 12 bases between. The CDR3 is made up of 14 amino acids. CDR1 is MNHEY, CDR2 SVGEGT, per germline.

This clonotype has more than one count but fewer than ten. The chain links TRBV20-1 to TRBJ1-2; 7 positions agree with TRBD1. The germline CDR1 and CDR2 sequences are DFQATT and SNEGSKA (reference sequence). This CDR3 is 13 amino acids long. J was trimmed by 7 bases and V by 4 bases; bases with no gene match: 9. CDR3 nucleotides: TGCAGTGCTACTGAGACAGGGTCAGGTGGCTACACCTTC. It specifies CSATETGSGGYTF.

The table lists this clonotype with many counts. This rearrangement joins TRBV12-3 or TRBV12-4 to TRBJ2-3; D gene unclear. V lost 3 bases and J lost 2, with 9 bases in between. CDR3 length: 14 residues. For the CDR3, the DNA is TGTGCCAGCAGTTTTGGAGTAAACACAGATACGCAGTATTTT. This gives the protein CASSFGVNTDTQYF.